This is a list of T cell receptor beta chains from one sample in a study of T cell responses to AZD1222 COVID-19 vaccine. Assay: immunoSEQ multiplex PCR; the TCRdb copy retains only in-frame clones and omits some. Found here are roughly 60,000 clones, about 87% of them singletons; the top ten hold 4% to 5%. The specimen comprised peripheral blood, sampled on day 0 of AZD1222 vaccination. These receptors came from an adult in good health. Each CDR3 is given with its conserved first and last residue. Fields, in order: V gene, J gene, clone size, D gene, CDR3 DNA, CDR3 protein. D genes are given only for firm matches. Size values are once, few and many counts, or a class for expanded clones, and some rows have none.

>TRBV2|TRBJ1-2|few|NA
TGTGCCAGCAGTGAGCAGGGGCTCTATGGCTACACCTTC
CASSEQGLYGYTF
>TRBV19|TRBJ1-2|NA|NA
TGTGCCAGTAGTGCCCTTCCCCCGACAGATAACTATGGCTACACCTTC
CASSALPPTDNYGYTF
>TRBV7-8|TRBJ2-2|NA|NA
TGTGCCAGCAGCTCGACAGGTCGAGGTACCGGGGAGCTGTTTTTT
CASSSTGRGTGELFF
>TRBV4-1|TRBJ1-2|NA|NA
TGCGCCAGCAGCCAGTATGCGAGTGTAGACTATGGCTACACCTTC
CASSQYASVDYGYTF
>TRBV29-1|TRBJ1-1|NA|NA
TGCAGCGTTTCCCCGGGTCAGGGAACTGAAGCTTTCTTT
CSVSPGQGTEAFF
>TRBV10-3|TRBJ1-2|NA|NA
TGTGCCATCAGCTCAACCGACAGTGCCTATGGCTACACCTTC
CAISSTDSAYGYTF
>TRBV10-3|TRBJ1-5|once|TRBD1
TGTGCCATCAAGCCGGACAGGGGGCATCAGCCCCAGCATTTT
CAIKPDRGHQPQHF
>TRBV29-1|TRBJ2-1|NA|NA
TGCAGCGTTGCCAGGTCGGACACAAGCAACGATGAGCAGTTCTTC
CSVARSDTSNDEQFF
>TRBV12-3/TRBV12-4|TRBJ1-1|NA|NA
TGTGCCAGCAGTTTGTTGCTACGCACTGAAGCTTTCTTT
CASSLLLRTEAFF
>TRBV20-1|TRBJ1-2|NA|NA
TGCAGTGCTAGTCCCCTGTCTGGCTACACCTTC
CSASPLSGYTF
>TRBV7-2|TRBJ1-1|NA|NA
TGTGCCAGCAGCTTGCAGGGCGGGAACACTGAAGCTTTCTTT
CASSLQGGNTEAFF
>TRBV18|TRBJ2-2|NA|NA
TGTGCCAGCTCACCAAGAGTACCGTCGAACACCGGGGAGCTGTTTTTT
CASSPRVPSNTGELFF
>TRBV6-5|TRBJ2-7|NA|TRBD2
TGTGCCAGCCGGGGGGGGGCCAGGGAGCAGTACTTC
CASRGGAREQYF
>TRBV6-1|TRBJ1-1|NA|TRBD1
TGTGCCAGCAGTGAATTTTTTTCCGGGACAGGGGGCCTGAACACTGAAGCTTTCTTT
CASSEFFSGTGGLNTEAFF
>TRBV2|TRBJ1-5|NA|NA
TGTGCCAGCGTCCGGGACGCAAATCAGCCCCAGCATTTT
CASVRDANQPQHF
>TRBV5-1|TRBJ2-3|NA|TRBD2
TGCGCCAGCAGCTTGGTTTCCGTTTCGGGGGGTAGCACAGATACGCAGTATTTT
CASSLVSVSGGSTDTQYF
>TRBV9|TRBJ2-2|NA|NA
TGTGCCAGCAGCGTAGAGAACACCGGGGAGCTGTTTTTT
CASSVENTGELFF
>TRBV7-3|TRBJ1-2|NA|TRBD1
TGTGCCAGCAGCAGATACCAGGGGGCTGGTGGCTACACCTTC
CASSRYQGAGGYTF
>TRBV11-2|TRBJ2-7|NA|NA
TGTGCCAGCAGCTTAGTCGGGACGAGGGGAGGATACGAGCAGTACTTC
CASSLVGTRGGYEQYF
>TRBV2|TRBJ2-2|NA|TRBD2
TGTGCCAGCAGATCGACTAGCGGGGGCTCCGGGGAGCTGTTTTTT
CASRSTSGGSGELFF
>TRBV18|TRBJ2-1|NA|TRBD1
TGTGCCAGCAAATCCGGGACAGGGGGCTTAGATGAGCAGTTCTTC
CASKSGTGGLDEQFF
>TRBV10-2|TRBJ2-3|NA|NA
TGCGCCAGCAGTTGGGGGGACAGTCTCACAGATACGCAGTATTTT
CASSWGDSLTDTQYF
>TRBV7-9|TRBJ1-2|NA|NA
TGTGCCAGCAGCTTCGGGACCTATGGCTACACCTTC
CASSFGTYGYTF
>TRBV25-1|TRBJ2-3|NA|TRBD1
TGTGCCAGCAGTGACATGGGACAGCCCTACGATACGCAGTATTTT
CASSDMGQPYDTQYF
>TRBV3-1/TRBV3-2|TRBJ2-5|NA|TRBD2
TGTGCCAGCTCCCAATCCGGGGGGTACCAAGAGACCCAGTACTTC
CASSQSGGYQETQYF
>TRBV10-3|TRBJ1-4|NA|NA
TGTGCCATCAGTGAGGGCGGGGGAATTAATGAAAAACTGTTTTTT
CAISEGGGINEKLFF
>TRBV3-1/TRBV3-2|TRBJ1-1|NA|NA
TGTGCCAGCAGCCCCGGGGCATGGGGAGGATTTGATTTCTTT
CASSPGAWGGFDFF
>TRBV13|TRBJ2-7|NA|TRBD1
TGTGCCAGCAGCTTTTCCAACAGGGGGGCCGAGCAGTACTTC
CASSFSNRGAEQYF
>TRBV15|TRBJ2-3|NA|TRBD2
TGTGCCACCAGCGAGAGGAGACTAGCGGGGGGCACAGATACGCAGTATTTT
CATSERRLAGGTDTQYF
>TRBV20-1|TRBJ2-3|NA|TRBD2
TGCAGTGCTCCCTTGGCGGGGGAGCAGTATTTT
CSAPLAGEQYF
>TRBV7-2|TRBJ1-3|NA|NA
TGTGCCAGCAGCTTAGGAGGGACCTCCGGAAACACCATATATTTT
CASSLGGTSGNTIYF
>TRBV13|TRBJ2-3|NA|TRBD2
TGTGCCAGCAGCTTGCCTAGCGGGGGGCGGGGCACAGATACGCAGTATTTT
CASSLPSGGRGTDTQYF
>TRBV5-1|TRBJ1-6|NA|TRBD1
TGCGCCAGCAGACAGACAGGGGAAGAGAACTCACCCCTCCACTTT
CASRQTGEENSPLHF
>TRBV18|TRBJ2-7|NA|NA
TGTGCCAGCTCATGGAGAGGTTACGAGCAGTACTTC
CASSWRGYEQYF
>TRBV5-1|TRBJ2-7|NA|NA
TGCGCCAGCAGCCAAGGGGGTAGCTCCTACGAGCAGTACTTC
CASSQGGSSYEQYF
>TRBV2|TRBJ2-6|NA|TRBD1
TGTGCCAGCAGTAGTCAGACAGGGCTTGGGGCCAACGTCCTGACTTTC
CASSSQTGLGANVLTF
>TRBV9|TRBJ2-1|NA|NA
TGTGCCAGCAGCTCCAAGGACCAGAGTCTTGAGCAGTTCTTC
CASSSKDQSLEQFF
>TRBV20-1|TRBJ1-1|NA|NA
TGCAGTGCCGAGGGGAGCACTGAAGCTTTCTTT
CSAEGSTEAFF
>TRBV5-1|TRBJ2-5|NA|NA
TGCGCCAGCGCACGGGGGCCCCAAGAGACCCAGTACTTC
CASARGPQETQYF
>TRBV6-4|TRBJ1-3|NA|TRBD1
TGTGCCAGCGGAGTAGTCCGGGACAGGGTTTTTAGTGGAAACACCATATATTTT
CASGVVRDRVFSGNTIYF